This entry lists 32 T cell receptor beta chains sequenced from one sample in a study of blood T cells in healthy people across ages. PCR was performed a second time for roughly 6 to 12 cycles using a sample-barcoded 5' primer and a J-beta primer mix. TCRdb analysed the 5' RACE reads with MiXCR anew, one entry per CDR3 protein. There are fewer than 1,000,000 distinct CDR3 sequences in the sample; less than 60% occur only once, and around 18% lies in the top ten. Sequenced: blood. The source of these receptors is a man older than 75 in good health.

The table lists this clonotype with a few counts. The chain recombines TRBV9 with TRBJ2-1; 7 nucleotides line up with TRBD2. The trim removed 4 bases at V and 4 bases at J, leaving 11 bases unmatched. The germline CDR1 and CDR2 sequences are SGDLS and YYNGEE. CDR3 size: 16 residues. The CDR3 region has the DNA TGTGCCAGCAGCTCCACTAGCGACACCGGTTACAATGAGCAGTTCTTC. Protein: CASSSTSDTGYNEQFF. The full variable domain, rest sourced from reference TRBV9 and TRBJ2-1, is DSGVTQTPKHLITATGQRVTLRCSPRSGDLSVYWYQQSLDQGLQFLIQYYNGEERAKGNILERFSAQQFPDLHSELNLSSLELGDSALYFCASSSTSDTGYNEQFFGPGTRLTVL.

The V and J genes are TRBV19 and TRBJ2-5, with TRBD1 as a possible D gene (5 bases). The germline V gene has CDR1 LNHDA and CDR2 SQIVND (reference sequence). The ends were cut back, 4 bases at V and 7 bases at J, with 10 bases in the middle. The CDR3 loop spans 12 amino acids. The DNA for the CDR3 is TGTGCCAGTAGTACAGGGCGAGGGACCCAGTACTTC. It translates to CASSTGRGTQYF.

This clonotype was detected a few times. The rearrangement joins TRBV10-3 to TRBJ2-1, with D possibly matching TRBD2 (5 bases). CDR3 length: 14 residues. The ends were cut back, 0 bases at V and 9 bases at J, with 12 bases in the middle. Germline CDR1 is ENHRY and CDR2 is SYGVKD. CDR3 amino acids: CAISESAIRGEQFF. CDR3 DNA: TGTGCCATCAGTGAGTCGGCTATCCGGGGTGAGCAGTTCTTC.

The CDR3 DNA sequence: TGTGCCAGCAGCGTAGGGGATATCACAGATACGCAGTATTTT. Its protein is CASSVGDITDTQYF. The J gene is TRBJ2-3, the V gene TRBV9; D is unclear. This CDR3 is built from 14 residues. The V end lost 0 bases, the J end lost 2 bases, and 7 bases lay between the germline ends. CDR1 and CDR2 (germline): SGDLS, YYNGEE.

This clonotype was seen only once. CDR3 nucleotide sequence: TGTGCCAGCAGTTCCGAGGGTTTCGCAGATACGCAGTATTTT. Amino acids: CASSSEGFADTQYF. The chain couples TRBV6-2 or TRBV6-3 to TRBJ2-3; D is possibly TRBD2 (5 bases). The CDR3 contains 14 residues. CDR1 is MNHEY, CDR2 SVGEGT, per germline. Trimming stripped 4 bases from V and 4 bases from J, with 12 bases between.

This clonotype occurred once. The genes are TRBV25-1 and TRBJ1-4; 7 bases fit TRBD1. Germline loops: CDR1 MGHDK, CDR2 SYGVNS. With 8 bases clipped from V and 6 bases from J, the junction kept 0 bases outside the gene matches. CDR3 size: 11 residues. The CDR3 protein is CASGTDEKLFF. The CDR3 DNA reads TGTGCCAGCGGGACAGATGAAAAACTGTTTTTT.

CDR3 protein: CGADNSGNTIYF. The CDR3 region has the DNA TGCGGCGCAGACAACTCTGGAAACACCATATATTTT. This chain uses TRBV29-1 with TRBJ1-3; D unclear. The V gene's germline CDR1 is SQVTM and CDR2 ANQGSEA. This CDR3 region has 12 residues. The full variable domain, rest sourced from reference TRBV29-1 and TRBJ1-3, is SAVISQKPSRDICQRGTSLTIQCQVDSQVTMMFWYRQQPGQSLTLIATANQGSEATYESGFVIDKFPISRPNLTFSTLTVSNMSPEDSSIYLCGADNSGNTIYFGEGSWLTVV.

In its sample, this clonotype was seen once. One junction end disagrees with the germline gene, perhaps due to a read error. This sequence joins TRBV20-1 and TRBJ2-5, with 8 positions matching TRBD1. The germline V gene has CDR1 DFQATT and CDR2 SNEGSKA (reference sequence). The CDR3 sequence is 17 residues long. The chain's CDR3 is CSARGLETGAGKEAQYF. In DNA form, the CDR3 reads TGCAGTGCTAGGGGGCTCGAGACAGGGGCCGGTAAAGAGGCCCAGTACTTC.

This chain connects TRBV7-2 to TRBJ2-1; TRBD2 aligns across 9 bases. With V trimmed by 5 bases and J by 8 bases, 10 bases remained unmatched. Germline-derived CDR1 and CDR2 are SGHTA and FQGNSA. The CDR3 has 15 amino acids. CDR3 nucleotide sequence: TGTGCCAGCAGCCTCAGCGGGAGGACACTTGATGAGCAGTTCTTC. Amino acid sequence: CASSLSGRTLDEQFF.

Only a few counts were recorded for this clonotype. The DNA of the CDR3 is TGTGCCAGCAGCTCTCGACTGGCAGAGCGAGAGACCCAGTACTTC. Translating gives CASSSRLAERETQYF. V gene TRBV4-2 combines with J gene TRBJ2-5, with no clear D. Germline V gene sequence: CDR1 LGHNA, CDR2 YNFKEQ. The CDR3 is made up of 15 amino acids. V lost 5 bases and J 4 bases, leaving 17 bases between the germline ends.

This clonotype was seen only a few times. CDR3 nucleotides: TGTGCCAGCAGTTTAGGACAGGGGGCGCGATATACGCAGTATTTT. Encoded protein: CASSLGQGARYTQYF. The V gene is TRBV12-3 or TRBV12-4, the J gene TRBJ2-3; 10 bases are shared with TRBD1. V lost 1 base to trimming and J lost 7 bases; unmatched junction nucleotides: 5. The CDR3 contains 15 residues.

This clonotype was found a few times. This chain joins TRBV5-1 and TRBJ1-1, with 7 bases matching TRBD1. V shed 7 bases, J shed 1 base, and the junction held 7 bases outside the gene matches. The germline V gene has CDR1 SGHRS and CDR2 YFSETQ. The CDR3 has 14 residues. The DNA for the CDR3 is TGCGCCAGCGGCAGGGACAGTACGAACACTGAAGCTTTCTTT. This translates into CASGRDSTNTEAFF.

The genes are TRBV10-3 and TRBJ2-7; 15 bases fit TRBD2. Germline V gives CDR1 ENHRY, CDR2 SYGVKD. This CDR3 contains 14 residues. V lost 9 bases and J lost 4; bases outside the gene matches: 4. Here the CDR3 reads CAMNGTSGRYEQYF. CDR3 sequence (DNA): TGTGCCATGAATGGGACTAGCGGGAGGTACGAGCAGTACTTC.

This sequence joins TRBV29-1 and TRBJ2-7, with a tentative D call TRBD2 (6 bases). The germline V gene encodes CDR1 SQVTM and CDR2 ANQGSEA. The length of the CDR3 is 15 residues. The germline V and J ends were trimmed by 2 bases and 7 bases, with 21 bases remaining between them. The CDR3 loop reads CSVEWPGRAYNEQYF. DNA for the CDR3: TGCAGCGTTGAATGGCCCGGGAGAGCATACAATGAGCAGTACTTC.

There are a few counts of this clonotype. The chain combines TRBV6-1 with TRBJ1-2; perhaps TRBD1 as D (6 bases). Germline CDR1 and CDR2: MNHNS and SASEGT. The CDR3 extends over 15 amino acids. Trimming left V 5 bases short and J 4 bases short, with 17 bases between. The CDR3 spells CASSPLGGGGYGYTF. The CDR3 DNA sequence: TGTGCCAGCAGTCCCTTGGGAGGGGGAGGCTATGGCTACACCTTC.

The gene calls are TRBV4-3 and TRBJ2-3, with D perhaps TRBD1 or TRBD2 (6 bases each). Germline V lookup: CDR1 LGHNA, CDR2 YSLEER. The V end was cut by 1 base, the J end by 1 base, with 12 bases between. This CDR3 spans 16 amino acids. The CDR3 is CASSQAEGVGTDTQYF. The DNA of the CDR3 is TGCGCCAGCAGCCAAGCGGAGGGGGTGGGCACAGATACGCAGTATTTT.

This clonotype was seen many times. The CDR3: CASSLADGTYEQYF. The CDR3 region has the DNA TGCGCCAGCAGCCTAGCGGACGGAACCTACGAGCAGTACTTC. The rearrangement links TRBV5-1 to TRBJ2-7, with TRBD2 matching over 7 bases. The V segment lost 4 bases and the J segment 2 bases; nucleotides outside the gene matches: 6. The CDR3 spans 14 residues. Germline V lookup: CDR1 SGHRS, CDR2 YFSETQ.

A few counts support this clonotype. CDR3 amino acids: CASSFVSGRSEQFF. Here the CDR3 DNA reads TGCGCCAGCAGCTTCGTTAGCGGGAGGAGTGAGCAGTTCTTC. The chain joins TRBV5-1 to TRBJ2-1; 10 nucleotides line up with TRBD2. V shed 2 bases, J shed 9 bases, and the junction held 5 bases outside the gene matches. Germline CDR1 reads SGHRS; CDR2 reads YFSETQ. The length of the CDR3 is 14 residues.

The chain couples TRBV20-1 to TRBJ2-7, with 7 nucleotides matching TRBD1. After removal of 4 bases from V and 3 bases from J, the junction contained 9 bases not matched to a gene. There are 14 residues in the CDR3. Germline V gene data show CDR1 as DFQATT and CDR2 as SNEGSKA (reference sequence). The CDR3 DNA reads as TGCAGTGCTATGAGGCAGGGGGACAACTACGAGCAGTACTTC. This encodes CSAMRQGDNYEQYF.

About this clonotype: Because the CDR3 is missing its conserved closing phenylalanine or tryptophan, this is likely a read error. The chain's CDR3 is CASSLNSETQYS. The CDR3 nucleotides read TGTGCCAGCAGCCTTAACTCAGAGACCCAGTACTCC. The chain has TRBV3-1 and TRBJ2-5; D gene unclear. Germline V gene data show CDR1 as LGHDT and CDR2 as YNNKEL (reference sequence). The CDR3 is 12 amino acids. V dropped 4 bases and J dropped 4 bases, with 7 bases sitting between them.

In its sample, this clonotype was seen many times. The V gene is TRBV7-2, the J gene TRBJ2-5; D is unresolved. V lost 1 base, J lost 0 bases, and 6 bases lay in between. Germline-derived CDR1 and CDR2 are SGHTA and FQGNSA. The length of the CDR3 is 14 residues. This CDR3 reads CASSLGGYQETQYF. In nucleotides, the CDR3 is TGTGCCAGCAGCTTAGGAGGTTACCAAGAGACCCAGTACTTC. The full variable domain, completed using reference TRBV7-2 and TRBJ2-5, is GAGVSQSPSNKVTEKGKDVELRCDPISGHTALYWYRQSLGQGLEFLIYFQGNSAPDKSGLPSDRFSAERTGGSVSTLTIQRTQQEDSAVYLCASSLGGYQETQYFGPGTRLLVL.

This clonotype was counted a few times. The V and J genes are TRBV9 and TRBJ2-3; TRBD2 might be the D (5 bases). This CDR3 has 15 amino acids. Germline CDR1 is SGDLS and CDR2 is YYNGEE. V lost 4 bases and J lost 0, with 12 bases in between. This CDR3 reads CASSWAGLSTDTQYF. CDR3 nucleotides: TGTGCCAGCAGCTGGGCGGGTCTCAGCACAGATACGCAGTATTTT.

The DNA for the CDR3 is TGTGCCAGCAGCCCCGGGCGGGGAATCAATGAGCAGTTCTTC. Amino acid sequence: CASSPGRGINEQFF. The chain links TRBV21-1 to TRBJ2-1; the DNA was not used to check the table's D call, TRBD1. TRBV21-1 is noted as a pseudogene. The CDR3 runs to 14 residues.

The gene calls are TRBV5-1 and TRBJ2-3; D call uncertain. V lost 0 bases, J lost 4 bases, and 9 bases lay in between. From germline, CDR1 is SGHRS and CDR2 YFSETQ. The CDR3 runs 14 residues. The CDR3 nucleotides read TGCGCCAGCAGCTTGGTGGCACCCGCAGATACGCAGTATTTT. Amino acids: CASSLVAPADTQYF.

This chain uses TRBV25-1 with TRBJ2-3; 7 nucleotides align to TRBD2. J gave up 3 bases and V 5 bases, and 17 bases lay outside the gene matches. CDR3 size: 18 residues. CDR1 is MGHDK and CDR2 is SYGVNS in the germline V gene. CDR3 sequence reads: CASSPLTGGWGGTDTQYF. The CDR3 DNA follows: TGTGCCAGCAGTCCACTAACGGGAGGTTGGGGAGGGACAGATACGCAGTATTTT.

Remarks on this clonotype: This may be a read error, as it is one base from a much larger clone. This sequence joins TRBV20-1 and TRBJ2-3; D tentatively reads TRBD1 or TRBD2 (5 bases each). V lost 6 bases and J 1 base, leaving 11 bases between the germline ends. This CDR3 has 13 amino acids. In germline, CDR1 is DFQATT, CDR2 SNEGSKA (reference sequence). CDR3 amino acids: CSAPRDGTDTQYF. CDR3 nucleotide sequence: TGCAGTGCCCCCAGGGACGGCACAGATACGCAGTATTTT.

The gene calls are TRBV27 and TRBJ2-4; TRBD2 is a possible D gene (6 bases). The CDR3 sequence is 16 residues long. CDR1 is MNHEY, CDR2 SMNVEV, per germline (reference sequence). V gave up 2 bases and J gave up 3 bases, with 14 bases separating them. CDR3 amino acids: CASSLLSSAGKNIQYF. CDR3 nucleotide sequence: TGTGCCAGCAGTTTACTGTCTAGCGCAGGCAAAAACATTCAGTACTTC.

The chain has TRBV2 and TRBJ2-1; D gene unclear. The CDR3 is 12 residues long. V lost 5 bases and J 6 bases, leaving 8 bases between the germline ends. The V gene's germline CDR1 is SNHLY and CDR2 FYNNEI. The CDR3 here is CASSPDVNEQFF. CDR3 nucleotides: TGTGCCAGCAGTCCGGACGTCAATGAGCAGTTCTTC.

The rearrangement joins TRBV4-3 to TRBJ2-2; D is ambiguous. The germline V gene has CDR1 LGHNA and CDR2 YSLEER. Trimming left V 3 bases short and J 1 base short, with 6 bases between. There are 14 residues in the CDR3. Here the CDR3 reads CASSHGWNTGELFF. CDR3 bases: TGCGCCAGCAGCCATGGGTGGAACACCGGGGAGCTGTTTTTT.

V gene TRBV7-2 combines with J gene TRBJ1-6; D gene uncertain. The length of the CDR3 is 15 residues. CDR1 SGHTA and CDR2 FQGNSA come from the germline V gene. Trimming removed 3 bases at V and 9 bases at J, with 15 bases between. The CDR3: CASSFPRDQGSPLHF. In DNA form, the CDR3 reads TGTGCCAGCAGCTTTCCAAGGGATCAAGGTTCACCCCTCCACTTT.

The genes are TRBV3-1 and TRBJ1-1; 7 bases map to TRBD1. J was trimmed by 5 bases and V by 1 base; bases with no gene match: 4. The CDR3 consists of 14 residues. Per the germline V gene, CDR1 is LGHDT and CDR2 is YNNKEL (reference sequence). CDR3 nucleotide sequence: TGTGCCAGCAGCCAAGGGGCAGGGGGGACTGAAGCTTTCTTT. Residues: CASSQGAGGTEAFF.

The gene calls are TRBV6-5 and TRBJ2-3; perhaps TRBD1 as D (6 bases). Germline CDR1 MNHEY, CDR2 SVGAGI. V was pared by 7 bases and J by 4 bases, with 18 bases between. The length of the CDR3 is 15 residues. The CDR3 loop is CASTKAVPGADTQYF. The CDR3 DNA reads TGTGCCAGCACAAAGGCCGTCCCAGGGGCAGATACGCAGTATTTT.